A single sample is the source of the 13 T cell receptor beta chains below, sequenced in a study of T cell clonality in common variable immunodeficiency. Generated by immunoSEQ multiplex PCR, the TCRdb table keeps only in-frame clones and is missing some. The sample contains some 11,000 clones, none of them singletons. Their target antigens are unknown. Study results and limitations: Reportedly, TCR beta sequences from common variable immunodeficiency showed fewer deletions and N-nucleotide insertions.

The sequencing sample was made of peripheral blood mononuclear cells. The receptors originated from a human donor with common variable immunodeficiency.

With respect to this clone: The CDR3 end lies 3 residues beyond the end of the read and is filled in from the germline J gene. The V call is TRBV2, the J call TRBJ2-5; 9 bases are shared with TRBD2. After removal of 2 bases from V and 1 base from J, the junction contained 11 bases not matched to a gene. The germline V gene encodes CDR1 SNHLY and CDR2 FYNNEI. The CDR3 has 18 residues. The CDR3 bases that were read are TGTGCCAGCAGTGAAAGTTCTTGGGGCGGGGGGGCCCAAGAGACC. The encoded protein is CASSESSWGGGAQET. The full CDR3 protein is CASSESSWGGGAQETQYF.

With regard to this clone: From the germline J gene comes the end of the CDR3, since the read stops 3 residues before it. V and J are TRBV18 and TRBJ1-1; D perhaps matches TRBD1 (6 bases). V was trimmed by 6 bases and J by 0 bases, leaving 17 bases between them. The length of the CDR3 is 16 residues. Germline-derived CDR1 and CDR2 are KGHSH and LQKENI. The sequenced part of the CDR3 DNA is TGTGCCAGCTCTCCAGAGTGGGGGCTGGTGAACACTGAA. Its translation: CASSPEWGLVNTE. The whole CDR3 region reads CASSPEWGLVNTEAFF. The full variable domain, completed using reference TRBV18 and TRBJ1-1, is NAGVMQNPRHLVRRRGQEARLRCSPMKGHSHVYWYRQLPEEGLKFMVYLQKENIIDESGMPKERFSAEFPKEGPSILRIQQVVRGDSAAYFCASSPEWGLVNTEAFFGQGTRLTVV.

In its sample, this clone was seen many times. This CDR3 reads CSARDQGVTDTQYF. The sequenced part of the CDR3 DNA is TGCAGTGCTAGAGACCAGGGGGTCACAGATACG. This sequence joins TRBV20-1 and TRBJ2-3; TRBD1 agrees at 7 bases. The read ends 3 residues before the CDR3 terminus; that terminus is restored from the germline J gene. In germline, CDR1 is DFQATT, CDR2 SNEGSKA (reference sequence). After removal of 0 bases from V and 2 bases from J, the junction contained 2 bases not matched to a gene. The CDR3 has 14 amino acids.

A note on this clone: The sequence runs out 3 residues before the end of the CDR3; the remainder is reconstructed from the germline J gene. The chain has TRBV7-6 and TRBJ2-7, with 9 bases aligning to TRBD1. The CDR3 is 14 residues long. V was clipped by 2 bases and J by 6 bases; unmatched bases: 5. Germline V gene data show CDR1 as SGHVS and CDR2 as FNYEAQ. The CDR3 sequence: CASSLRDRVGEQYF. CDR3 DNA (partial): TGTGCCAGCAGCTTACGGGACAGGGTGGGCGAG.

Ten or more counts support this clone. The read ends 3 residues before the CDR3 terminus; that terminus is restored from the germline J gene. The chain links TRBV29-1 to TRBJ2-5, with TRBD2 matching 11 bases. Germline V CDR1 and CDR2: SQVTM, ANQGSEA. The J segment lost 7 bases and the V segment lost 5 bases, leaving 9 bases of the junction unmatched. The CDR3 has 14 amino acids. Partial CDR3 DNA: TGCAGCGTTAAAATAGCGGGGGGGCGTGGGACC. It is translated as CSVKIAGGRGT. The entire CDR3 sequence reads CSVKIAGGRGTQYF.

This clone showed up many times. Read data end 3 residues before the CDR3 end; the end is taken from the germline J gene. This sequence joins TRBV18 and TRBJ2-2, with 9 bases lining up with TRBD1. With 3 bases clipped from V and 5 bases from J, the junction kept 13 bases outside the gene matches. CDR3 length: 18 residues. Germline V gene sequence: CDR1 KGHSH, CDR2 LQKENI. The part of the CDR3 DNA that was read is TGTGCCAGCTCACCCCTGAGCGGGACAGGGACAAGAACCGGGGAG. Its translation: CASSPLSGTGTRTGE. The full CDR3 is CASSPLSGTGTRTGELFF. Using reference TRBV18 and TRBJ2-2 for the parts outside the CDR3, the full variable domain is NAGVMQNPRHLVRRRGQEARLRCSPMKGHSHVYWYRQLPEEGLKFMVYLQKENIIDESGMPKERFSAEFPKEGPSILRIQQVVRGDSAAYFCASSPLSGTGTRTGELFFGEGSRLTVL.

This clone is labeled medium-sized. CDR3 loop: CASSRTPGQASGNTIYF. The DNA read from the CDR3 is TGTGCCAGCAGCCGAACCCCGGGACAGGCTTCTGGAAACACC. V and J are TRBV14 and TRBJ1-3; TRBD1 matches at 8 bases. The read stops 3 residues short of the end of the CDR3; the missing end is completed from the germline J gene. The germline gives CDR1 SGHDN, CDR2 FVKESK. The CDR3 is made up of 17 amino acids. Trimming cost V 4 bases and J 1 base; bases outside gene matches: 9.

This clone appeared a few times. This chain's CDR3 is CASSPTLAGARNEQFF. The sequenced CDR3 bases are TGTGCCAGCAGCCCCACTTTAGCGGGGGCCCGCAATGAG. The chain has TRBV13 and TRBJ2-1, with 9 bases that match TRBD2. The read stops 3 residues short of the end of the CDR3; the missing end is completed from the germline J gene. The CDR3 is made up of 16 amino acids. From germline, CDR1 is PRHDT and CDR2 FYEKMQ (reference sequence). V lost 5 bases, J lost 6 bases, and 11 bases stayed unmatched.

Notes on this clone: The CDR3 is cut off 3 residues early in the read; its end comes from the germline J gene. The chain carries TRBV7-2 and TRBJ2-7; 7 bases line up with TRBD1. With 6 bases clipped from V and 0 bases from J, the junction kept 5 bases outside the gene matches. Germline-derived CDR1 and CDR2 are SGHTA and FQGNSA. This CDR3 spans 14 amino acids. The chain's CDR3 is CASRRPGGSYEQYF. Partial CDR3 DNA: TGTGCCAGCAGGCGGCCAGGGGGCTCCTACGAG.

About this clone: Read data end 3 residues before the CDR3 end; the end is taken from the germline J gene. The chain employs TRBV6-2 or TRBV6-3 and TRBJ2-7; D remains unclear. The germline CDR1 and CDR2 sequences are MNHEY and SVGEGT. CDR3 length: 13 amino acids. V dropped 2 bases and J dropped 4 bases, with 9 bases sitting between them. The part of the CDR3 DNA that was read is TGTGCCAGCAGTTACGGTGGCAATTACGAG. It codes for CASSYGGNYE. The CDR3, in full, reads CASSYGGNYEQYF.

This clone was picked up a small number of times. The CDR3 is cut off 3 residues early in the read; its end comes from the germline J gene. This chain joins TRBV7-3 and TRBJ2-1; 9 bases fit TRBD2. The CDR3 has 14 residues. The junction had 5 bases not matched to a gene; V was cut back by 5 bases and J by 6 bases. From germline, CDR1 is SGHTA and CDR2 FQGTGA. Incomplete CDR3 DNA: TGTGCCAGCAGCCCGCGGGGGGGCCCCAATGAG. Amino acid sequence: CASSPRGGPNE. The whole CDR3 sequence reads CASSPRGGPNEQFF.

Only a few counts were recorded for this clone. The CDR3 end falls 3 residues outside the read, so it is completed with the germline J gene. This chain joins TRBV18 and TRBJ1-1; 9 bases fit TRBD1. V shed 5 bases, J shed 1 base, and the junction held 8 bases outside the gene matches. The CDR3 runs to 16 residues. Germline CDR1 and CDR2: KGHSH and LQKENI. This CDR3 is CASSYGTGTENTEAFF. Incomplete CDR3 DNA: TGTGCCAGCTCATATGGGACAGGGACCGAGAACACTGAA.

As for this clone: With the read ending 3 residues before the CDR3 end, the germline J gene is used to fill in that end. V usage is TRBV7-2 and J usage is TRBJ2-7, with 10 bases matching TRBD1. The V gene end was trimmed by 5 bases and the J gene end by 4 bases; junction bases not matched to a gene: 8. Germline loops: CDR1 SGHTA, CDR2 FQGNSA. The length of the CDR3 is 15 residues. The CDR3: CASSPYGTGAYEQYF. The CDR3 bases that were read are TGTGCCAGCAGCCCTTACGGGACAGGGGCTTACGAG.